The entry below describes one T cell receptor beta chain. This sample was taken from a study of blood T cell repertoires in COVID-19. Background on the study: T cells, B-cell-depleted T cells, or PBMCs supplied cDNA or gDNA.

CDR1 is SEHNR, CDR2 FQNEAQ, per germline (reference sequence). Trimming took 5 bases from V and 0 from J, leaving 13 bases between them. CDR3 size: 16 residues. Source study methods: For nucleated cells, counts were estimated from reference gene primer amplification. The protocol was immunoSEQ multiplex PCR, while the TCRdb copy is restricted to in-frame clones and leaves out a portion. That table furnishes V, J and clone size, whereas the DNA furnished D and trimming. The data contain 110,000 or so clones, around three quarters of them singletons. The sequence derives from a human donor in a cohort sampled during active or convalescent COVID-19. Specimen: peripheral blood. This sequence joins TRBV7-9 and TRBJ2-2; the D gene is possibly TRBD2 (6 bases). CDR3 in amino acids: CASSPRESPNTGELFF. The CDR3 DNA is TGTGCCAGCAGCCCCCGGGAGTCCCCGAACACCGGGGAGCTGTTTTTT.